These 29 T cell receptor beta chains share one sample of origin, sequenced in a study of cytomegalovirus exposure and HLA in healthy donors. The PCR used 60 Vbeta and 13 Jbeta primers. The method was immunoSEQ multiplex PCR; TCRdb's version includes in-frame clones alone and lacks a portion of them. The sample holds under 200,000 clones, more than 65% seen once. Sequences were obtained from PBMCs. The origin of the receptors is a woman in her twenties or thirties in good health and CMV-seropositive.

The chain is built from TRBV11-3 and TRBJ2-1; D is perhaps TRBD1 (6 bases). V lost 5 bases to trimming and J lost 7 bases, with 12 bases between them. The CDR3 covers 13 residues. Germline CDR1 is SGHNT and CDR2 is YENEEA. The CDR3, as DNA: TGTGCCAGCAGCGGACTTAGGGGGAATGAGCAGTTCTTC. Encoded protein: CASSGLRGNEQFF. Complete variable domain (other parts from reference TRBV11-3 and TRBJ2-1): EAGVVQSPRYKIIEKKQPVAFWCNPISGHNTLYWYLQNLGQGPELLIRYENEEAVDDSQLPKDRFSAERLKGVDSTLKIQPAELGDSAVYLCASSGLRGNEQFFGPGTRLTVL.

This chain joins TRBV10-1 and TRBJ2-3, with D possibly TRBD2 on 7 matching bases. Germline V gene data show CDR1 as WNHNN and CDR2 as SYGVQD (reference sequence). This CDR3 is built from 14 residues. Trimming took 3 bases from V and 2 from J, leaving 9 bases between them. The CDR3 spells CASSEGGATDTQYF. The CDR3 DNA sequence: TGCGCCAGCAGTGAAGGGGGGGCCACAGATACGCAGTATTTT.

V is TRBV27 and J is TRBJ1-3; D perhaps matches TRBD1 (5 bases). Germline V gives CDR1 MNHEY, CDR2 SMNVEV (reference sequence). Between the trimmed V and J ends, which lost 6 bases and 1 base, there was a span of 13 bases. CDR3 length equals 15 residues. The CDR3 DNA reads TGTGCCAGCAGCCAGGGAGGCAGATCTGGAAACACCATATATTTT. It yields the protein CASSQGGRSGNTIYF.

This clone was found once. The chain couples TRBV2 to TRBJ2-1, with a tentative D call TRBD2 (5 bases). CDR3 length: 15 amino acids. Germline CDR1 SNHLY, CDR2 FYNNEI. V was trimmed by 6 bases and J by 2 bases, leaving 14 bases between them. This chain's CDR3 is CASSLTLAPYNEQFF. The CDR3 coding sequence is TGTGCCAGCAGCCTCACCCTAGCCCCCTACAATGAGCAGTTCTTC.

V gene TRBV5-1 combines with J gene TRBJ1-1, with D possibly matching TRBD1 (5 bases). V was pared by 5 bases and J by 0 bases, with 11 bases between. Germline values: CDR1 SGHRS, CDR2 YFSETQ. The CDR3 runs 14 residues. CDR3 protein: CASRGGTLNTEAFF. CDR3 DNA sequence: TGCGCCAGCAGGGGCGGGACGTTGAACACTGAAGCTTTCTTT.

A single count supports this clone. The V gene is TRBV10-2, the J gene TRBJ1-5; D gene unclear. CDR3 length: 15 amino acids. Trimming removed 0 bases at V and 5 bases at J, with 11 bases between. The germline V gene has CDR1 WSHSY and CDR2 SAAADI. CDR3 sequence: CASSESAGIDQPQHF. The CDR3 coding sequence is TGCGCCAGCAGTGAGTCGGCAGGTATAGATCAGCCCCAGCATTTT.

The J gene is TRBJ1-1, the V gene TRBV4-2; 7 nucleotides match TRBD1. In germline, CDR1 is LGHNA, CDR2 YNFKEQ. There are 16 residues in the CDR3. Trimming took 3 bases from V and 1 from J; bases not matched to a gene: 8. CDR3 region: CASSQMGTAPNTEAFF. The CDR3 DNA reads as TGTGCCAGCAGCCAGATGGGGACAGCTCCGAACACTGAAGCTTTCTTT.

The V gene is TRBV7-6, the J gene TRBJ2-3; D may be TRBD2 (5 bases). The CDR3 consists of 16 residues. Trimming shortened V by 1 base and J by 2 bases, and 13 bases separated the two germline ends. CDR1 and CDR2 from the germline V gene are SGHVS and FNYEAQ. CDR3 sequence: CASSLVAASPTDTQYF. CDR3 DNA sequence: TGTGCCAGCAGCTTAGTTGCGGCTAGCCCCACAGATACGCAGTATTTT.

About this clone itself: The same CDR3 is also encoded by other DNA sequences in this sample. The chain combines TRBV27 with TRBJ2-7; tentative D call: TRBD2 (6 bases). This CDR3 contains 13 residues. Germline assignment: CDR1 MNHEY and CDR2 SMNVEV (reference sequence). Deletions cut 3 bases from V and 1 base from J, with 7 bases between. The CDR3 spells CASSFRGSYEQYF. The CDR3, as DNA: TGTGCCAGCAGTTTTCGGGGGTCCTACGAGCAGTACTTC.

The table lists this clone with a count of one. The V gene is TRBV19, the J gene TRBJ2-1; 11 nucleotides match TRBD1. Trimming removed 10 bases from V and 6 bases from J; junction bases left unmatched: 5. Germline V gene data show CDR1 as LNHDA and CDR2 as SQIVND (reference sequence). This CDR3 is 13 amino acids long. The CDR3 DNA sequence: TGTGCCACCCTGGACAGGGGGCTCAATGAGCAGTTCTTC. Translating it yields CATLDRGLNEQFF.

This rearrangement joins TRBV10-3 to TRBJ1-1; TRBD1 aligns across 10 bases. In germline, CDR1 is ENHRY, CDR2 SYGVKD. V lost 6 bases and J lost 0; bases outside the gene matches: 13. The CDR3 has 18 residues. The DNA of the CDR3 is TGTGCCATCAGGGGGAGTCTGGGGACAGGGGTCATGAACACTGAAGCTTTCTTT. Its translation: CAIRGSLGTGVMNTEAFF.

The J gene is TRBJ2-3, the V gene TRBV5-1; maybe TRBD2 (5 bases). In germline, CDR1 is SGHRS, CDR2 YFSETQ. Trimming took 4 bases from V and 2 from J, leaving 17 bases between them. The CDR3 spans 16 residues. The CDR3 loop is CASSPKGSLVTDTQYF. The CDR3 nucleotides read TGCGCCAGCAGCCCCAAAGGGAGCTTGGTCACAGATACGCAGTATTTT. The variable domain in full, with the rest retrieved from reference TRBV5-1 and TRBJ2-3, is KAGVTQTPRYLIKTRGQQVTLSCSPISGHRSVSWYQQTPGQGLQFLFEYFSETQRNKGNFPGRFSGRQFSNSRSEMNVSTLELGDSALYLCASSPKGSLVTDTQYFGPGTRLTVL.

The chain has TRBV9 and TRBJ1-3; D may be TRBD1 (5 bases). Looked up from germline, CDR1 is SGDLS and CDR2 is YYNGEE. The CDR3 is made up of 11 amino acids. Trimming cost V 7 bases and J 5 bases, with 7 bases left between them. The CDR3 nucleotides are TGTGCCAGCGGGGGGAGAAACACCATATATTTT. Amino acids: CASGGRNTIYF.

The V gene is TRBV7-2, the J gene TRBJ2-7; D is unresolved. The length of the CDR3 is 14 residues. Germline assignment: CDR1 SGHTA and CDR2 FQGNSA. The germline V and J ends were trimmed by 1 base and 3 bases, with 10 bases remaining between them. As DNA, the CDR3 is TGTGCCAGCAGCTTAGTCCAGAACGTCTACGAGCAGTACTTC. This encodes CASSLVQNVYEQYF.

The chain employs TRBV10-1 and TRBJ2-2; D is uncertain. The CDR3 is 14 residues long. Looked up from germline, CDR1 is WNHNN and CDR2 is SYGVQD (reference sequence). The V and J ends lost 8 bases and 4 bases respectively, with 14 bases between them. The CDR3: CASARIASTGELFF. The CDR3 coding sequence is TGCGCCAGCGCGAGGATAGCTAGCACCGGGGAGCTGTTTTTT.

The chain uses TRBV5-6 and TRBJ1-6, with unresolved D. CDR3 length: 14 amino acids. The germline V gene encodes CDR1 SGHDT and CDR2 YYEEEE. Between the trimmed V and J ends, which lost 2 bases and 5 bases, there was a span of 8 bases. The CDR3 loop is CASSFLEDNSPLHF. The CDR3 DNA is TGTGCCAGCAGCTTTTTGGAGGATAATTCACCCCTCCACTTT.

The rearrangement joins TRBV6-5 to TRBJ1-1, with 7 bases fitting TRBD1. The V gene end was trimmed by 6 bases and the J gene end by 3 bases; junction bases not matched to a gene: 7. This CDR3 is 14 amino acids long. Germline CDR1 is MNHEY and CDR2 is SVGAGI. CDR3 nucleotide sequence: TGTGCCAGCAGCCCGACAGGGTTCGACACTGAAGCTTTCTTT. This encodes CASSPTGFDTEAFF.

This clone was seen a handful of times. The J gene is TRBJ1-1, the V gene TRBV6-1; weak D call: TRBD1 (6 bases). Germline-derived CDR1 and CDR2 are MNHNS and SASEGT. V was pared by 9 bases and J by 4 bases, with 9 bases between. The CDR3 spans 11 residues. As DNA, the CDR3 is TGTGCCAGTCAGGGGATCACTGAAGCTTTCTTT. Translated, it gives CASQGITEAFF.

The chain has TRBV7-2 and TRBJ2-2, with D perhaps matching TRBD2 (6 bases). From germline, CDR1 is SGHTA and CDR2 FQGNSA. Trimming removed 3 bases at V and 5 bases at J, with 10 bases between. CDR3 length: 14 amino acids. The CDR3 region is CASSFRLVTGELFF. The CDR3 DNA reads TGTGCCAGCAGCTTCCGACTAGTTACCGGGGAGCTGTTTTTT.

The chain joins TRBV19 to TRBJ1-3; D not resolved. This CDR3 is built from 13 residues. Looked up from germline, CDR1 is LNHDA and CDR2 is SQIVND (reference sequence). V lost 9 bases and J lost 0, with 9 bases in between. CDR3 residues: CASQVVSGNTIYF. The CDR3, as DNA: TGTGCCAGCCAAGTAGTCTCTGGAAACACCATATATTTT.

This sequence joins TRBV19 and TRBJ2-6, with D perhaps matching TRBD2 (5 bases). Trimming took off 4 bases at V and 2 bases at J, with 9 bases between the two ends. The CDR3 loop spans 15 amino acids. Germline CDR1 and CDR2: LNHDA and SQIVND (reference sequence). CDR3 bases: TGTGCCAGTAGTACGAGGGCGCCTGGGGCCAACGTCCTGACTTTC. Amino acids: CASSTRAPGANVLTF.

The gene calls are TRBV28 and TRBJ1-3; 7 nucleotides match TRBD1. V shed 8 bases and J 1 base; nucleotides not matched to a gene: 2. Germline CDR1 reads MDHEN; CDR2 reads SYDVKM. The CDR3 has 13 amino acids. Here the CDR3 reads CASEQGSGNTIYF. In DNA form, the CDR3 reads TGTGCCAGCGAACAGGGGTCTGGAAACACCATATATTTT. The variable domain in full, with the rest retrieved from reference TRBV28 and TRBJ1-3, is DVKVTQSSRYLVKRTGEKVFLECVQDMDHENMFWYRQDPGLGLRLIYFSYDVKMKEKGDIPEGYSVSREKKERFSLILESASTNQTSMYLCASEQGSGNTIYFGEGSWLTVV.

V is TRBV6-5 and J is TRBJ2-7; the match to TRBD1 covers 7 bases. The ends lost 6 bases at V and 6 bases at J; junction bases unmatched: 5. The CDR3 spans 12 residues. Germline CDR1 reads MNHEY; CDR2 reads SVGAGI. CDR3: CASSRGQREQYF. The CDR3 DNA reads TGTGCCAGCAGCAGGGGACAGCGCGAGCAGTACTTC.

The chain couples TRBV28 to TRBJ2-2, with D tentatively TRBD1 (6 bases). With 6 bases removed from V and 4 bases from J, the gap between germline ends came to 18 bases. Germline CDR1 MDHEN, CDR2 SYDVKM. This CDR3 is built from 16 residues. Written as DNA, the CDR3 is TGTGCCAGCAGCTTACAACCGGGACACCCCACCGGGGAGCTGTTTTTT. It encodes CASSLQPGHPTGELFF.

This clone was recorded once. The chain's CDR3 is CASSPLPGQGGTGNQPQHF. The CDR3 DNA reads as TGTGCCAGCTCACCACTGCCGGGACAGGGGGGGACAGGAAATCAGCCCCAGCATTTT. The gene calls are TRBV18 and TRBJ1-5; 11 nucleotides align to TRBD1. This CDR3 has 19 residues. J was trimmed by 4 bases and V by 1 base; bases with no gene match: 12. The germline gives CDR1 KGHSH, CDR2 LQKENI.

V is TRBV29-1 and J is TRBJ1-2, with TRBD1 as a possible D gene (6 bases). V dropped 3 bases and J dropped 4 bases, with 18 bases sitting between them. Germline CDR1 is SQVTM and CDR2 is ANQGSEA. The CDR3 is 15 residues long. This CDR3 is CSVDIWDIDSYGYTF. CDR3 nucleotide sequence: TGCAGCGTTGATATTTGGGACATAGATAGCTATGGCTACACCTTC.

The chain combines TRBV7-2 with TRBJ2-2; no clear D gene. V gave up 2 bases and J gave up 0 bases, with 4 bases separating them. Germline V lookup: CDR1 SGHTA, CDR2 FQGNSA. This CDR3 is built from 14 residues. The CDR3 DNA reads TGTGCCAGCAGCTTACAGACGAACACCGGGGAGCTGTTTTTT. Encoded protein: CASSLQTNTGELFF.

The chain joins TRBV5-1 to TRBJ2-5; maybe TRBD1 (6 bases). The CDR3 length is 14 residues. CDR1 SGHRS and CDR2 YFSETQ come from the germline V gene. V was clipped by 3 bases and J by 3 bases, with 12 bases between them. The CDR3: CASSSQGYKETQYF. Here the CDR3 DNA reads TGCGCCAGCAGCTCCCAGGGGTACAAAGAGACCCAGTACTTC.

The V and J genes are TRBV7-9 and TRBJ2-4; D uncertain. This CDR3 region has 16 residues. V was cut by 4 bases and J by 6 bases, with 19 bases left in between. Germline V gene sequence: CDR1 SEHNR, CDR2 FQNEAQ (reference sequence). The DNA for the CDR3 is TGTGCCAGCAGCTCCACTCTCGCCAGGTGGTTAAACATTCAGTACTTC. This encodes CASSSTLARWLNIQYF.